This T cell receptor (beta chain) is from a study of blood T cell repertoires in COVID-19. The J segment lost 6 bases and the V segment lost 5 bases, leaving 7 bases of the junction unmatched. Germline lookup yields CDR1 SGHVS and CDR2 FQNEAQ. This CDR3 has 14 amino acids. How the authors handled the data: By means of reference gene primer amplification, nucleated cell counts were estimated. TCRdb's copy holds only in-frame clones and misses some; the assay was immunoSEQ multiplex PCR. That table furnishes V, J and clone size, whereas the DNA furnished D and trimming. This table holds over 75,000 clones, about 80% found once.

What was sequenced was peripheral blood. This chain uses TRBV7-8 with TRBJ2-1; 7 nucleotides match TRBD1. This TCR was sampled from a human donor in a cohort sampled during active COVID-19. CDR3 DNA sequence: TGTGCCAGCAGCCTGACAGGGATCGGCAATGAGCAGTTCTTC. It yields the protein CASSLTGIGNEQFF.